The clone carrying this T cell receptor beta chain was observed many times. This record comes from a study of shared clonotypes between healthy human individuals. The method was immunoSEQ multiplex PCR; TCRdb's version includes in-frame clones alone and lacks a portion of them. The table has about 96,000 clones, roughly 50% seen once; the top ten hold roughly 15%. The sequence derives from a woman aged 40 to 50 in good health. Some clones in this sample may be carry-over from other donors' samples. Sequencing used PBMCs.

The CDR3 is CASSLAGTGGGEQYF. In nucleotides, the CDR3 is TGCGCCAGCAGCTTGGCCGGGACAGGAGGGGGCGAGCAGTACTTC. The rearrangement joins TRBV5-1 to TRBJ2-7, with 8 positions matching TRBD1. The CDR3 covers 15 residues. V trimming: 0 bases; J trimming: 6 bases; junction bases outside the gene matches: 8. Germline V lookup: CDR1 SGHRS, CDR2 YFSETQ.